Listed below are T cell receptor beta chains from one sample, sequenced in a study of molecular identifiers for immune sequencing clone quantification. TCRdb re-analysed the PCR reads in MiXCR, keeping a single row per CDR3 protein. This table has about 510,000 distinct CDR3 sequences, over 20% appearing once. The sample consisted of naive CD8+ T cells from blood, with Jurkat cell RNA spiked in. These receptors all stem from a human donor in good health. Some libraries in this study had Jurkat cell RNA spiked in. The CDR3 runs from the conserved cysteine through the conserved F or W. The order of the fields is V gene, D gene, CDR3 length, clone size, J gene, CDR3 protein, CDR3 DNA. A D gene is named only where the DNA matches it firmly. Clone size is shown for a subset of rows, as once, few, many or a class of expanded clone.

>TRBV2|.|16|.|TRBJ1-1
CASSDGAREGDTEAFF
TGTGCCAGCAGTGATGGTGCCAGGGAGGGGGACACTGAAGCTTTCTTT
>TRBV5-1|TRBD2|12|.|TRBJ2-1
CASSFTSVEQFF
TGCGCCAGCAGCTTCACTAGCGTTGAGCAGTTCTTC
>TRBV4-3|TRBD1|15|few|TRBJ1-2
CASSQDRQGADGYTF
TGCGCCAGCAGCCAGGACCGACAGGGGGCCGATGGCTACACCTTC
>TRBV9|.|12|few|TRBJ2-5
CASSVSGETQYF
TGTGCCAGCAGCGTATCAGGGGAGACCCAGTACTTC
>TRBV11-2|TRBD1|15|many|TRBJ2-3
CASSPRTGLTDTQYF
TGTGCCAGCAGCCCCCGGACAGGGTTGACAGATACGCAGTATTTT
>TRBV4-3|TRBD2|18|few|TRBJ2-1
CASSPEARRAGGRDEQFF
TGCGCCAGCAGCCCCGAAGCTCGGCGAGCGGGGGGTCGGGATGAGCAGTTCTTC
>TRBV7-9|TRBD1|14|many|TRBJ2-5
CASSKQGAQETQYF
TGTGCCAGCAGCAAACAGGGGGCACAAGAGACCCAGTACTTC
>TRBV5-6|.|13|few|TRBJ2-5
CASLLAGQETQYF
TGTGCCAGCCTTTTGGCAGGGCAAGAGACCCAGTACTTC
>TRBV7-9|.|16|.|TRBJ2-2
CASSPPLVSALGELFF
TGCGCCAGCAGCCCCCCCCTAGTCTCCGCCCTCGGGGAGCTGTTTTTT
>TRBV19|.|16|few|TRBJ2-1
CASSVTGPSSYNEQFF
TGTGCCAGTAGTGTAACAGGCCCTAGCTCCTACAATGAGCAGTTCTTC
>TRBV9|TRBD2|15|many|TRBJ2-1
CASSVKLAGVNEQFF
TGTGCCAGCAGCGTAAAACTAGCGGGGGTCAATGAGCAGTTCTTC
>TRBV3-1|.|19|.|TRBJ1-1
CASSQDLRLGHTMNTEAFF
TGTGCCAGCAGCCAAGATTTACGTCTGGGACACACAATGAACACTGAAGCTTTCTTT